This T cell receptor (beta chain) emerged from a study of T cell repertoires in cytomegalovirus infection. The wider study: Public TCR beta signatures marked donors with CMV infection and the matching HLA. Study observations and caveats: HLA-C-restricted CMV clonotypes gave the most frequent clonotype in two of eight donors.

Details on this clonotype: As yet, its antigen is unknown.

Using its own MiXCR run on the reads, TCRdb lists one record per CDR3 protein. Of 350,000 to 550,000 distinct CDR3 sequences in the sample, about 33% were seen once. Looked up from germline, CDR1 is LNHDA and CDR2 is SQIVND (reference sequence). Deletions cut 3 bases from V and 6 bases from J, with 10 bases between. The CDR3 runs 13 residues. This receptor was obtained from a human donor in good health (CMV status not recorded). Some clones in this sample may be carry-over from other donors' samples. Sequenced: PBMCs. This rearrangement joins TRBV19 to TRBJ2-3; D is uncertain. The CDR3 DNA sequence: TGTGCCAGTAGTATTGGGATGGATGATACGCAGTATTTT. This encodes CASSIGMDDTQYF.